This TCR beta chain was found in a study of control samples from healthy donors and cancer patients. V gave up 1 base and J gave up 4 bases, with 13 bases separating them. The CDR3 runs to 15 residues. Germline CDR1 reads LNHDA; CDR2 reads SQIVND (reference sequence). Data came from immunoSEQ multiplex PCR; TCRdb stores just in-frame clones and leaves some out. This table holds fewer than 200,000 clones, over 95% found once. The chain is built from TRBV19 and TRBJ1-2; D not certain. The sequenced sample consisted of blood. The source is a woman aged 25 to 45 in good health. CDR3 region: CASSIAGILGYGYTF. CDR3 nucleotides: TGTGCCAGTAGTATAGCCGGTATCCTAGGCTATGGCTACACCTTC.